A single T cell receptor beta chain is shown here with its context. CDR3 length equals 14 residues. V was trimmed by 0 bases and J by 8 bases, leaving 10 bases between them. The germline V gene has CDR1 LGHNA and CDR2 YSLEER. Every one of the donors was a Caucasian adult that lived in Nashville, Tennessee. On ten immunoSEQ deep assay plates, unsorted PBMC DNA was sequenced. Profiled with immunoSEQ multiplex PCR; TCRdb holds only in-frame clones, not every one. Among hundreds of thousands of clones listed, just over 75% were seen once. The sample comes from a study of shared clonotypes between healthy human individuals.

J is TRBJ1-4 and V is TRBV4-3, with D unclear. The clonotype originates from a woman in her thirties or forties in good health. Some clones in this sample may be carry-over from other donors' samples. The sequenced material came from PBMCs. The CDR3 loop is CASSQERPWEKLFF. The CDR3 region has the DNA TGCGCCAGCAGCCAAGAAAGGCCCTGGGAAAAACTGTTTTTT.